What follows is one T cell receptor beta chain and its context. This CDR3 contains 14 residues. V lost 2 bases to trimming and J lost 4 bases, with 11 bases between them. CDR1 is MNHNY and CDR2 is SVGAGI in the germline V gene (reference sequence). TCRdb itself ran the PCR reads through MiXCR, one entry per CDR3 protein. The sample lists roughly 100,000 distinct CDR3 sequences, 35% occurring once. The entry originates in a study of molecular identifiers for immune sequencing clone quantification. The sample comprised naive CD8+ T cells from blood, with Jurkat cell RNA spiked in. Noted subset: FACS-sorted CD8+CD4-CCR7+CD45RA+ naive T cells. This clonotype was sampled from a human donor in good health. Some libraries in this study had Jurkat cell RNA spiked in. The chain recombines TRBV6-6 with TRBJ2-5, with TRBD2 as a possible D gene (5 bases). This CDR3 is CASSYQDGGETQYF. For the CDR3, the DNA is TGTGCCAGCAGTTACCAAGACGGAGGAGAGACCCAGTACTTC.